Listed below are T cell receptor beta chains from one sample, sequenced in a study of OX40 agonist ivuxolimab in advanced cancers. Sequencing was performed with immunoSEQ multiplex PCR; in TCRdb, only in-frame clones are kept and a portion is missing. The table lists 75,000 to 100,000 clones, around 91% of them singletons, with around 0.86% in the top ten. This specimen was CD4+ or CD8+ T cells sorted from blood, taken in a trial of the OX40 agonist ivuxolimab. These receptors were obtained from an adult with an advanced solid tumor such as melanoma, head and neck, liver or kidney cancer. CDR3s include the opening cysteine and the closing phenylalanine or tryptophan. The order of the fields is J gene, clone size, V gene, D gene, CDR3 DNA, CDR3 protein. A D gene is named only where the DNA matches it firmly. Part of the rows lack a size; the others show once, few, many or a class for expanded clones.

TRBJ2-4	few	TRBV5-6	TRBD1	TGTGCCAGCAGCCCGCCGGACAGGGGGCATCATTGGATTCAGTACTTC	CASSPPDRGHHWIQYF
TRBJ1-4	-	TRBV4-1	-	TGCGCCAGCAGCCCACTAGACAAGGAGTGGGTGGAAAAACTGTTTTTT	CASSPLDKEWVEKLFF
TRBJ1-2	-	TRBV21-1	-	TGTGCCAGCAGCTCAACCTTCGGGGGAATTAACTATGGCTACACCTTC	CASSSTFGGINYGYTF
TRBJ2-7	-	TRBV14	-	TGTGCCAGTTCGCGTGTGGGCGCCACATACGAGCAGTACTTC	CASSRVGATYEQYF
TRBJ1-5	-	TRBV2	TRBD1	TGTGCCAGCAGGAGGGACAGGTGGGACCAGCCCCAGCATTTT	CASRRDRWDQPQHF
TRBJ2-3	-	TRBV27	-	TGTGCCAGCAGTTTTCGGGGGGTGGCACTAGAGACAGGACGCTTGGATACGCAGTATTTT	CASSFRGVALETGRLDTQYF
TRBJ2-3	-	TRBV7-2	-	TGTGCCAGCAGCCAAACCCGGGGCCCAGATACGCAGTATTTT	CASSQTRGPDTQYF
TRBJ2-2	once	TRBV5-4	-	TGTGCCAGCAGCAGGGTGGGGGTCAACACCGGGGAGCTGTTTTTT	CASSRVGVNTGELFF
TRBJ1-5	once	TRBV18	TRBD1	TGTGCCAGCTCGTACAGGGGCTCGCGTAATCAGCCCCAGCATTTT	CASSYRGSRNQPQHF
TRBJ2-3	once	TRBV11-2	TRBD1	TGTGCCAGCAGCTTGGGTCAATACAGGGGGCGCACAGATACGCAGTATTTT	CASSLGQYRGRTDTQYF
TRBJ1-2	-	TRBV25-1	-	TGTGCCAGCAGAGACAACTATGGCTACACCTTC	CASRDNYGYTF
TRBJ2-3	-	TRBV4-2	TRBD2	TGTGCCAGCAGCCATCTCCAGACTAGCGGACAGACAGATACGCAGTATTTT	CASSHLQTSGQTDTQYF
TRBJ2-7	-	TRBV2	TRBD1	TGTGCCAGCAACCTACAGGGGGCTTTGGACGAGCAGTACTTC	CASNLQGALDEQYF
TRBJ2-1	-	TRBV18	TRBD2	TGTGCCAGCTCACCACAACTAGCGGGAGGGAAGAATGAGCAGTTCTTC	CASSPQLAGGKNEQFF
TRBJ2-5	-	TRBV2	TRBD1	TGTGCCAGCGGACCACAGGGGTCGGGCGAGGAGACCCAGTACTTC	CASGPQGSGEETQYF
TRBJ2-7	once	TRBV5-6	-	TGTGCCAGCAGCTTGGCGACTCCTAGCTCCTACGAGCAGTACTTC	CASSLATPSSYEQYF
TRBJ1-4	once	TRBV4-3	-	TGCGCCAGCAGCGCTACCGGTCGGCGTAATGAAAAACTGTTTTTT	CASSATGRRNEKLFF
TRBJ1-1	once	TRBV7-8	TRBD1	TGTGCCAGCAGCCCCGACAGGGGTCCCCCCATGGGAGCTTTCTTT	CASSPDRGPPMGAFF
TRBJ2-2	-	TRBV27	TRBD1	TGTGCCAGCAGTCCCCGGACAGGGACAGCCGGGGAGCTGTTTTTT	CASSPRTGTAGELFF
TRBJ2-1	-	TRBV11-3	-	TGTGCCAGCAGCTCCTTATCTGGGAGCTCCTACAATGAGCAGTTCTTC	CASSSLSGSSYNEQFF
TRBJ2-5	-	TRBV28	-	TGTGCCAGCAGTCCAAACTGGGGGGAAGGGGAGACCCAGTACTTC	CASSPNWGEGETQYF
TRBJ1-2	-	TRBV19	-	TGTGCCAGTAGTCTCCCAGGTTGGGACTCTAACTATGGCTACACCTTC	CASSLPGWDSNYGYTF
TRBJ1-1	-	TRBV9	-	TGTGCCAGCAGCGTAGCAAACAGTTTTAACACTGAAGCTTTCTTT	CASSVANSFNTEAFF
TRBJ1-1	-	TRBV2	TRBD1	TGTGCCAGCAGTGAATGGGGACAGGGTTTCGAAGCTTTCTTT	CASSEWGQGFEAFF
TRBJ2-7	-	TRBV29-1	-	TGCAGCGTTGTCTTGGGATACGAGCAGTACTTC	CSVVLGYEQYF
TRBJ2-3	-	TRBV18	TRBD2	TGTGCCAGCTCCAGCGGGAGCGCAGATACGCAGTATTTT	CASSSGSADTQYF
TRBJ1-2	-	TRBV6-1	TRBD1	TGTGCCAGCAGGCCGACAGGGGATTCGTATGGCTACACCTTC	CASRPTGDSYGYTF
TRBJ2-3	-	TRBV7-2	TRBD2	TGTGCCAGCAGCTCGGGCATTCTACTAGCGGGAGATACGCAGTATTTT	CASSSGILLAGDTQYF
TRBJ2-7	-	TRBV7-2	-	TGTGCCAGCAGCTTAGAGGACGGGTTAAGCGAGCAGTACTTC	CASSLEDGLSEQYF
TRBJ2-7	-	TRBV9	TRBD2	TGTGCCAGCAGCAGGAGGGACAGGATCGCGGGACTAGCGGGCTCCTACGAGCAGTACTTC	CASSRRDRIAGLAGSYEQYF
TRBJ2-3	-	TRBV18	-	TGTGCCAGCTGGGTATCTGGACGGTCAAACACAGATACGCAGTATTTT	CASWVSGRSNTDTQYF
TRBJ1-2	-	TRBV5-1	-	TGCGCCAGCAGCCAAGCCGGGACCGAAAGAGGAGGCTACACCTTC	CASSQAGTERGGYTF
TRBJ2-2	-	TRBV11-3	-	TGTGCCAGCAGTGGTCCCGGGGAGCTGTTTTTT	CASSGPGELFF
TRBJ1-1	-	TRBV28	-	TGTGCCAGCTTGAGGGTGGGGACGAACACTGAAGCTTTCTTT	CASLRVGTNTEAFF
TRBJ1-4	-	TRBV2	-	TGTGCCAGCAGAGAACAGGGACGAAATGAAAAACTGTTTTTT	CASREQGRNEKLFF
TRBJ1-4	-	TRBV30	TRBD1	TGTGCCTGGAATCTTCCGGGACAGGCTAATGAAAAACTGTTTTTT	CAWNLPGQANEKLFF
TRBJ1-4	-	TRBV18	-	TGTGCCAGCTCACCAGGGCAAACAACTAATGAAAAACTGTTTTTT	CASSPGQTTNEKLFF
TRBJ1-3	-	TRBV28	TRBD1	TGTGCCAGCAGTTTTGGGACAGGGGCAACACAGAGCTCTGGAAACACCATATATTTT	CASSFGTGATQSSGNTIYF
TRBJ1-4	-	TRBV29-1	TRBD1	TGCAGCGGCGGAGACAGGGGAGAAAAACTGTTTTTT	CSGGDRGEKLFF
TRBJ1-1	-	TRBV30	-	TGTGCCTGGAGCAGACGGACCCGAGGCACTGAAGCTTTCTTT	CAWSRRTRGTEAFF
TRBJ2-1	few	TRBV19	-	TGTGCCAGTAGTCCCCGGGTGGGGAGAGATGGTGAGCAGTTCTTC	CASSPRVGRDGEQFF
TRBJ2-7	-	TRBV11-3	TRBD2	TGTGCCAGCAGCTTAGGACTAGCGGGAGTCGAGCAGTACTTC	CASSLGLAGVEQYF
TRBJ2-7	-	TRBV6-5	TRBD1	TGTGCCAGCAGTTACTCGGGACAGGGGGCTTACGAGCAGTACTTC	CASSYSGQGAYEQYF
TRBJ2-7	-	TRBV6-6	-	TGTGCCAGCAGTTTATCGGGGTCCTACGAGCAGTACTTC	CASSLSGSYEQYF
TRBJ2-7	-	TRBV30	TRBD1	TGTGCCTGGAGCACGACAGGGGTGGAGCAGTACTTC	CAWSTTGVEQYF
TRBJ2-2	-	TRBV30	TRBD2	TGTGCCTGGAGTGTCAGAACTAGCGATTCCGGGGAGCTGTTTTTT	CAWSVRTSDSGELFF
TRBJ2-2	-	TRBV2	TRBD1	TGTGCCAGCAGTAGGGACAGGGCTGATACCGGGGAGCTGTTTTTT	CASSRDRADTGELFF
TRBJ2-1	-	TRBV12-5	-	TGTGCTAGTGGTTTGGTCCCGGGACCTGACAGGCGGAATGAGCAGTTCTTC	CASGLVPGPDRRNEQFF
TRBJ2-1	-	TRBV19	-	TGTGCCAGTAGTATCGGGCAGGGATGGGGTGGGCAGTTCTTC	CASSIGQGWGGQFF
TRBJ2-3	-	TRBV30	TRBD2	TGTGCCTGGAACCAGGCGGGGGGCACAGATACGCAGTATTTT	CAWNQAGGTDTQYF
TRBJ2-1	-	TRBV11-2	-	TGTGCCAGCGTGACTACCCGAAACTCCTACAATGAGCAGTTCTTC	CASVTTRNSYNEQFF
TRBJ2-7	-	TRBV15	TRBD2	TGTGCCACCAGCAGAGATGTAGCGGGAGACGTCGAGCAGTACTTC	CATSRDVAGDVEQYF